This TCR beta chain was captured by sequencing in a study of blood T cells in healthy people across ages. Combining a sample-barcoded 5' primer with a J-beta primer mix, a second PCR ran for roughly 7 to 12 cycles. Using its own MiXCR run on the 5' RACE reads, TCRdb lists one record per CDR3 protein. Of under 2,000,000 distinct CDR3 sequences listed, around half are singletons. V was trimmed by 4 bases and J by 7 bases, leaving 20 bases between them. This CDR3 has 15 amino acids. Germline assignment: CDR1 LGHNA and CDR2 YSLEER. Sequences were obtained from blood. The chain is built from TRBV4-3 and TRBJ2-7; TRBD2 might be the D (5 bases). This clonotype originated in a woman between 35 and 50 years old in good health. Written as DNA, the CDR3 is TGCGCCAGCAGCCTCCTCGCGGGCAGGAGAGATGAGCAGTACTTC. Its protein product is CASSLLAGRRDEQYF.